The sequence of this T cell receptor beta chain was determined in a study of T cells in Graves' hyperthyroidism and ophthalmopathy. Whole-study results and caveats: The blood repertoire included most of the expanded thyroid clonotypes above 0.001. Ophthalmopathy prediction by the model preceded onset by a median roughly 6 months.

The CDR3 runs 14 residues. Germline V gives CDR1 ENHRY, CDR2 SYGVKD. Trimming took off 0 bases at V and 9 bases at J, with 12 bases between the two ends. The PBMCs were sourced from fresh peripheral blood (approximately 9.6 ml). Regarding this clonotype: Its antigen is not identified.

The CDR3 regions of TCR beta were amplified from RNA transcripts. Using the HTBI primer set, a first-round RT-PCR was run on the TCR CDR3. From the multiplex PCR reads, TCRdb called clonotypes with MiXCR, one entry per CDR3 protein. The repertoire holds 620,000 or so distinct CDR3 sequences, with approximately 14% as singletons. The V call is TRBV10-3, the J call TRBJ1-5, with D perhaps matching TRBD1 (5 bases). What was sequenced was blood. This receptor was taken from a woman in her forties or fifties with Graves' ophthalmopathy. CDR3 in DNA: TGTGCCATCAGTGAGTCCGAGGGGTTGGGGCCCCAGCATTTT. Its translation is CAISESEGLGPQHF.